This TCR beta chain emerged from a study of T-cell memory formation after mild COVID-19. TCRdb called the 5' RACE reads again in MiXCR, with one record for every CDR3 protein. Of approximately 500,000 distinct CDR3 sequences listed, around a quarter were seen once; the top ten hold roughly an eighth. V gave up 4 bases and J gave up 0 bases, with 10 bases separating them. Germline CDR1 MNHNY, CDR2 SVGAGI (reference sequence). This CDR3 spans 15 amino acids. The chain is built from TRBV6-6 and TRBJ2-4; D gene unclear. This TCR derives from an adult woman who had mild COVID-19 (a few samples of this study predate the infection). Cell type and time point are not known. The sample comprised PBMCs or a T cell subset sorted from them (not recorded which). The CDR3 DNA is TGTGCCAGCAGTTCTGAGACACTAGCCAAAAACATTCAGTACTTC. Encoded protein: CASSSETLAKNIQYF.